These T cell receptor beta chains were read from a single sample in a study of T cell repertoires in cytomegalovirus infection. The antigens these receptors bind are not known. TCRdb redid the calling of the reads with MiXCR, one entry per CDR3 protein. The data show 550,000 to 700,000 distinct CDR3 sequences, almost 40% seen once. This specimen was cultured PBMCs, taken from culture after CMV antigen stimulation. Receptors were obtained from a human donor in good health (CMV status not recorded). Some clones in this sample may be carry-over from other donors' samples. The CDR3 runs from the conserved cysteine through the conserved F or W. The D gene is left open where the match is weak. Size tells how often a clone was seen (once, few, many) or the class of an expanded clone, and some rows leave it out.

j_gene	v_gene	abundance	d_gene	CDR3aa	CDR3nt
TRBJ2-3	TRBV5-4	NA	NA	CASSLYQGGGTDTQYF	TGTGCCAGCAGCTTGTACCAGGGCGGGGGCACAGATACGCAGTATTTT
TRBJ2-4	TRBV12-3/TRBV12-4	NA	NA	CASSPTGAKNIQYF	TGTGCCAGCAGTCCGACAGGAGCCAAAAACATTCAGTACTTC
TRBJ2-1	TRBV11-1	NA	NA	CASSSRIQGGFNEQFF	TGTGCCAGCAGCTCTCGGATACAGGGTGGATTCAATGAGCAGTTCTTC
TRBJ1-6	TRBV28	few	NA	CASRPSLGAGSPLHF	TGTGCCAGCAGACCCTCCTTGGGGGCGGGTTCACCCCTCCACTTT
TRBJ2-1	TRBV19	few	NA	CASRAVSYNEQFF	TGTGCCAGTAGAGCGGTCTCCTACAATGAGCAGTTCTTC
TRBJ2-5	TRBV2	NA	NA	CASSEANREETQYF	TGTGCCAGCAGTGAAGCGAACAGGGAAGAGACCCAGTACTTC
TRBJ2-1	TRBV6-2/TRBV6-3	few	NA	CASSTYSGNEQFF	TGTGCCAGCAGCACCTACAGTGGCAATGAGCAGTTCTTC
TRBJ2-3	TRBV28	few	NA	CASSPDPTGGDTDTQYF	TGTGCCAGCAGCCCCGACCCGACCGGTGGGGACACAGATACGCAGTATTTT
TRBJ2-7	TRBV6-2/TRBV6-3	NA	TRBD2	CAAGRVSHEQYF	TGTGCCGCGGGGAGGGTGTCCCACGAGCAGTACTTC
TRBJ2-2	TRBV29-1	NA	NA	CSVEDVRHTGELFF	TGCAGCGTTGAAGATGTTCGTCACACCGGGGAGCTGTTTTTT
TRBJ2-1	TRBV18	NA	NA	CASSRSKSVYNEQFF	TGTGCCAGCTCACGAAGCAAAAGCGTGTACAATGAGCAGTTCTTC
TRBJ2-7	TRBV7-2	many	NA	CASSLMGRTSLGEQYF	TGTGCCAGCAGCTTAATGGGAAGAACCAGCCTGGGCGAGCAGTACTTC
TRBJ2-7	TRBV7-2	NA	TRBD2	CASSLPGLAGEIGDEQYF	TGTGCCAGCAGCTTACCGGGACTAGCGGGAGAGATAGGAGACGAGCAGTACTTC
TRBJ2-2	TRBV10-3	NA	NA	CAIRGLRELFF	TGTGCCATCAGAGGACTCCGGGAGCTGTTTTTT
TRBJ2-1	TRBV12-3/TRBV12-4	few	NA	CASRRAGSSYNEQFF	TGTGCCAGCAGAAGAGCGGGTAGCTCCTACAATGAGCAGTTCTTC
TRBJ2-7	TRBV4-1	NA	TRBD2	CASSQEGTSGAYEQYF	TGCGCCAGCAGCCAAGAGGGGACTAGCGGGGCCTACGAGCAGTACTTC
TRBJ2-7	TRBV20-1	few	TRBD2	CSARASGGTYEQYF	TGCAGTGCTAGAGCTAGCGGAGGGACCTACGAGCAGTACTTC
TRBJ1-2	TRBV7-9	NA	NA	CASSLFSAGHGYTF	TGTGCCAGCAGCTTATTTTCGGCAGGGCATGGCTACACCTTC
TRBJ1-2	TRBV20-1	NA	NA	CSAEVTEINYGYTF	TGCAGTGCTGAGGTGACTGAAATTAACTATGGCTACACCTTC
TRBJ2-7	TRBV5-4	NA	NA	CASSLTPQSYEQYF	TGTGCCAGCAGCCTTACCCCTCAATCCTACGAGCAGTACTTC
TRBJ2-4	TRBV6-2/TRBV6-3	few	TRBD2	CASRERGEAKNIQYF	TGTGCCAGCAGAGAGCGGGGAGAGGCCAAAAACATTCAGTACTTC
TRBJ1-6	TRBV27	few	TRBD1	CASSFWDRGLSLHF	TGTGCCAGCAGTTTTTGGGACAGGGGGTTATCCCTCCACTTT
TRBJ2-5	TRBV5-1	NA	NA	CASSLGPRWETQYF	TGCGCCAGCAGCTTAGGACCGAGATGGGAGACCCAGTACTTC
TRBJ2-1	TRBV9	few	TRBD1	CASSPAGGQGFYEQFF	TGTGCCAGCAGCCCAGCCGGAGGACAGGGTTTCTATGAGCAGTTCTTC
TRBJ2-2	TRBV7-6	NA	NA	CASTQHAGELFF	TGTGCCAGCACCCAACATGCCGGGGAGCTGTTTTTT
TRBJ2-6	TRBV18	NA	NA	CASSPIALAGSSGANVLTF	TGTGCCAGCTCCCCGATTGCACTCGCGGGATCCTCTGGGGCCAACGTCCTGACTTTC
TRBJ2-1	TRBV7-2	many	NA	CASSNSWNEQFF	TGTGCCAGCAGCAATAGTTGGAATGAGCAGTTCTTC
TRBJ2-1	TRBV4-1	few	NA	CASSQDATSWNEQFF	TGCGCCAGCAGCCAAGATGCCACTAGCTGGAATGAGCAGTTCTTC
TRBJ2-1	TRBV7-2	few	TRBD2	CASSLRAGGEQFF	TGTGCCAGCAGCTTACGGGCGGGAGGGGAACAGTTCTTC
TRBJ2-1	TRBV4-1	few	NA	CASSIQLYNEQFF	TGCGCCAGCAGCATTCAGCTGTACAATGAGCAGTTCTTC
TRBJ1-2	TRBV27	few	TRBD1	CASSRGGPASYGYTF	TGTGCCAGCAGCAGAGGGGGCCCTGCAAGCTATGGCTACACCTTC
TRBJ2-1	TRBV19	NA	NA	CATSGGLTYNEQFF	TGTGCCACCTCAGGGGGACTCACCTACAATGAGCAGTTCTTC
TRBJ1-5	TRBV7-6	few	NA	CASSLQGLNQPQHF	TGTGCCAGCAGCCTACAGGGTCTCAATCAGCCCCAGCATTTT
TRBJ2-7	TRBV7-9	few	TRBD1	CASSPRDREAREQYF	TGTGCCAGCAGCCCTAGGGACAGGGAAGCACGCGAGCAGTACTTC
TRBJ2-7	TRBV14	few	TRBD1	CASSPPGQGQYEQYF	TGTGCCAGCAGCCCTCCGGGACAGGGGCAGTACGAGCAGTACTTC
TRBJ2-7	TRBV2	once	TRBD1	CASSGDSRYEQYF	TGTGCCAGCAGCGGGGACAGCCGCTACGAGCAGTACTTC
TRBJ2-1	TRBV14	NA	NA	CASSQEHRPPRNEQFF	TGTGCCAGCAGCCAAGAGCACAGGCCCCCTAGGAATGAGCAGTTCTTC
TRBJ2-2	TRBV11-2	NA	NA	CASSPRWGGANTGELFF	TGTGCCAGCAGCCCGCGGTGGGGCGGGGCGAACACCGGGGAGCTGTTTTTT
TRBJ2-5	TRBV7-9	many	NA	CASSPILGPAQETQYF	TGTGCCAGCAGCCCAATCTTAGGCCCGGCCCAAGAGACCCAGTACTTC
TRBJ2-1	TRBV6-1	NA	TRBD1	CASSEASTHRGLSYNEQFF	TGTGCCAGCAGTGAAGCATCCACCCACAGGGGCCTGTCCTACAATGAGCAGTTCTTC
TRBJ2-1	TRBV7-8	NA	TRBD2	CASSSLGREGREQFF	TGTGCCAGCAGCTCACTAGGACGGGAGGGCCGGGAGCAGTTCTTC
TRBJ2-7	TRBV19	NA	TRBD2	CASSRGGGSSYEQYF	TGTGCCAGTAGCCGGGGGGGAGGTAGCTCCTACGAGCAGTACTTC
TRBJ2-7	TRBV6-2/TRBV6-3	NA	NA	CASSYSALSGEQYF	TGTGCCAGCAGTTACTCGGCTCTCTCGGGGGAGCAGTACTTC
TRBJ1-2	TRBV24-1	few	NA	CATSAGPNYGYTF	TGTGCCACCAGCGCCGGACCTAACTATGGCTACACCTTC
TRBJ1-2	TRBV4-1	NA	NA	CASSQVNAGHRGYTF	TGCGCCAGCAGCCAAGTAAATGCAGGGCACCGCGGCTACACCTTC
TRBJ2-6	TRBV12-3/TRBV12-4	NA	TRBD2	CASSPPGGVGANVLTF	TGTGCCAGCAGCCCTCCCGGGGGGGTCGGGGCCAACGTCCTGACTTTC
TRBJ2-1	TRBV11-2	NA	NA	CASSLSQGSNLAASRDEQFF	TGTGCCAGCAGTCTGTCACAGGGGTCGAATCTAGCGGCCAGCCGCGATGAGCAGTTCTTC
TRBJ2-4	TRBV7-2	NA	NA	CASSLDAKNIQYF	TGTGCCAGCAGCCTAGACGCCAAAAACATTCAGTACTTC
TRBJ1-1	TRBV7-2	few	NA	CASSLEAGRGEAFF	TGTGCCAGCAGCTTAGAGGCAGGGAGGGGCGAAGCTTTCTTT
TRBJ1-4	TRBV7-2	many	NA	CASSLGGGGEKLFF	TGTGCCAGCAGCCTGGGAGGTGGGGGGGAAAAACTGTTTTTT
TRBJ2-7	TRBV4-3	NA	TRBD1	CASSQGMGTVYEQYF	TGCGCCAGCAGCCAAGGAATGGGGACAGTCTACGAGCAGTACTTC
TRBJ2-7	TRBV27	NA	NA	CASGQWAEQYF	TGTGCCAGCGGCCAATGGGCGGAGCAGTACTTC
TRBJ2-7	TRBV5-4	few	TRBD2	CASSLRREGSYEQYF	TGTGCCAGCAGCTTACGGCGGGAGGGCTCCTACGAGCAGTACTTC